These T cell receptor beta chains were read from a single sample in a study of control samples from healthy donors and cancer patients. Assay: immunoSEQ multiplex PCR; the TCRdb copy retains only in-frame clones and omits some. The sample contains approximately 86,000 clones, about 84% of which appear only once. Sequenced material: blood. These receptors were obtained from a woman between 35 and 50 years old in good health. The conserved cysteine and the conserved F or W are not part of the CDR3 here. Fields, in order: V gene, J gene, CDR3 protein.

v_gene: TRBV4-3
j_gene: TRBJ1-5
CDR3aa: ASSQEYAREGAQH

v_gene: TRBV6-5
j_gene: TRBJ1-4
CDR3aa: ASSYSTGGREKLF

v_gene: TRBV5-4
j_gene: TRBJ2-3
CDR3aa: ASSLVYGDTQY

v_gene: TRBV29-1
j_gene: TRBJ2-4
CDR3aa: SAPGGKIAKNIQY

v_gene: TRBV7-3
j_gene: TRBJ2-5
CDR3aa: ASSLNPRGGGETQY

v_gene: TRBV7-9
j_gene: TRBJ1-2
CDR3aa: ASSSPTGLRGYT

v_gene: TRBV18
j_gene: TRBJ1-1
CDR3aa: ASSPRPQARLGMNTEAF

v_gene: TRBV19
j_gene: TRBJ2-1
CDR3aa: ASTGLGSYGVEQF

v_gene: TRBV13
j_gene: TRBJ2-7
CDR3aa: ASSLGQLSDFYEQY

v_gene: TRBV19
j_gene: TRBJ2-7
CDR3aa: ASSINSGSSYEQY

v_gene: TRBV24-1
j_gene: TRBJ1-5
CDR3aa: ATSQGFRQPQH

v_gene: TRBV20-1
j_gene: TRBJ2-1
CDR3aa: SAIQRNEQF

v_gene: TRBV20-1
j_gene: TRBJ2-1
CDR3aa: SATGGAGQF

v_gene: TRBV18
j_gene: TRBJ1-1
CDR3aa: ASSSPSLQREAF

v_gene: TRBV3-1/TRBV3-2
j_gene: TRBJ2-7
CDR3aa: ASSQEGGTYEQY

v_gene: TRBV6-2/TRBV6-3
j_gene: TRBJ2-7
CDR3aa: ASSLDEGEQY

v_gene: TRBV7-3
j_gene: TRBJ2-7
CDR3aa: ASSHPGREQY

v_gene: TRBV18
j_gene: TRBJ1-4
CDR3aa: ASSPFLGGGEKLF

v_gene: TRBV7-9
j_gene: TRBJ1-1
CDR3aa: ASSLALAGENTEAF

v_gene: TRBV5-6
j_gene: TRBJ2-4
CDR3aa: ASSLWDPANSQNIQY

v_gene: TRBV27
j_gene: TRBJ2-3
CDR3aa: ASRGTSGSRDDPQY